A single sample is the source of the 18 T cell receptor beta chains below, sequenced in a study of molecular identifiers for immune sequencing clone quantification. One entry per CDR3 protein, called by TCRdb with MiXCR from the PCR reads. In the table there are about 510,000 distinct CDR3 sequences, about a fifth of which are singletons. Sequencing was performed on naive CD8+ T cells from blood, with Jurkat cell RNA spiked in. Sample subset: FACS-sorted CD8+CD4-CCR7+CD45RA+ naive T cells. All receptors derive from a human donor in good health. Some libraries in this study had Jurkat cell RNA spiked in.

This clonotype appeared a single time. Without the conserved terminal phenylalanine or tryptophan, this CDR3 likely stems from a read error. This chain joins TRBV2 and TRBJ2-4; D unresolved. CDR1 and CDR2 from the germline V gene are SNHLY and FYNNEI. Trimming cost V 4 bases and J 0 bases, with 10 bases left between them. This CDR3 comprises 15 residues. The CDR3 nucleotides read TGTGCCAGCAGTGTGTCAGAATTAGCCAAAAACATTCAGTACTCC. Its protein product is CASSVSELAKNIQYS.

This clonotype was seen a few times. The CDR3: CASSLSVGWSEAFF. CDR3 coding DNA: TGTGCCAGCAGTTTATCGGTAGGTTGGTCTGAAGCTTTCTTT. This chain connects TRBV27 to TRBJ1-1; D gene unclear. The CDR3 runs 14 residues. V dropped 0 bases and J dropped 6 bases, with 11 bases sitting between them. Germline lookup yields CDR1 MNHEY and CDR2 SMNVEV (reference sequence).

Regarding this clonotype: A read error is possible here, since a much larger clone lies one base away. No conserved phenylalanine or tryptophan is present at the end of the CDR3, so a read error is the likely explanation. V and J are TRBV6-4 and TRBJ1-1, with D possibly being TRBD1 (6 bases). The CDR3 extends over 14 amino acids. In germline, CDR1 is MRHNA, CDR2 SNTAGT. V lost 4 bases to trimming and J lost 0 bases, with 9 bases between them. The CDR3 region is CASSGQVMNTEAFL. The CDR3 nucleotides read TGTGCCAGCAGTGGACAGGTAATGAACACTGAAGCTTTCCTT.

This clonotype has at least ten counts. The gene calls are TRBV7-9 and TRBJ2-5; TRBD2 matches at 8 bases. The length of the CDR3 is 15 residues. CDR1 SEHNR and CDR2 FQNEAQ come from the germline V gene (reference sequence). V shed 2 bases, J shed 1 base, and the junction held 3 bases outside the gene matches. DNA of the CDR3: TGTGCCAGCAGCTTAAGCGGGAGCCGCCAAGAGACCCAGTACTTC. It translates to CASSLSGSRQETQYF.

The chain's CDR3 is CATLDRGNTGELFF. CDR3 nucleotides: TGTGCCACCCTAGACAGGGGGAACACCGGGGAGCTGTTTTTT. This rearrangement joins TRBV19 to TRBJ2-2, with 8 bases fitting TRBD1. Unmatched junction bases numbered 5, after V lost 10 bases and J lost 1 base. Germline V CDR1 and CDR2: LNHDA, SQIVND (reference sequence). The CDR3 runs 14 residues.

This clonotype was recorded many times. The chain uses TRBV14 and TRBJ1-2, with D unclear. Germline V gene data show CDR1 as SGHDN and CDR2 as FVKESK. V was cut by 0 bases and J by 4 bases, with 3 bases left in between. The CDR3 extends over 12 amino acids. Here the CDR3 DNA reads TGTGCCAGCAGCCAAGAATCCTATGGCTACACCTTC. It is translated as CASSQESYGYTF.

This clonotype was observed a few times. The rearrangement uses TRBV7-9 and TRBJ2-7, with TRBD1 identical over 8 bases. Looked up from germline, CDR1 is SEHNR and CDR2 is FQNEAQ (reference sequence). With 5 bases clipped from V and 5 bases from J, the junction kept 8 bases outside the gene matches. The CDR3 sequence is 14 residues long. The CDR3 protein is CASSLGTGINEQYF. Here the CDR3 DNA reads TGTGCCAGCAGCCTCGGGACAGGCATCAACGAGCAGTACTTC.

This clonotype has only a few counts. The V gene is TRBV12-3 or TRBV12-4, the J gene TRBJ2-1; 7 bases agree with TRBD1. CDR3 length: 13 residues. Trimming took 5 bases from V and 6 from J; bases not matched to a gene: 4. CDR3 residues: CASSPGQVNEQFF. The CDR3 DNA sequence: TGTGCCAGCAGTCCCGGACAGGTCAATGAGCAGTTCTTC.

In its sample, this clonotype was seen many times. The chain couples TRBV7-8 to TRBJ2-7; 7 bases are a match to TRBD1. In germline, CDR1 is SGHVS, CDR2 FQNEAQ. Losses at the gene ends were 5 bases for V and 2 bases for J; bases not matched to a gene: 6. This CDR3 has 14 amino acids. The CDR3 nucleotides read TGTGCCAGCAGCGCGTCAGGACAGGCCTACGAGCAGTACTTC. The encoded protein is CASSASGQAYEQYF.

The CDR3 DNA is TGTGCCAGCAGCTTAGCCCCCTTCCAGAGCTCCTATAATTCACCCCTCCACTTT. It translates to CASSLAPFQSSYNSPLHF. This chain links TRBV7-6 with TRBJ1-6; D remains ambiguous. Germline CDR1 SGHVS, CDR2 FNYEAQ. CDR3 length: 18 amino acids. Trimming cost V 0 bases and J 0 bases, with 12 bases left between them.

This clonotype was counted between two and nine times. The CDR3 loop is CASSLLQGNTGELFF. The CDR3 DNA sequence: TGTGCCAGCAGTTTATTACAGGGGAACACCGGGGAGCTGTTTTTT. V is TRBV27 and J is TRBJ2-2; tentative D call: TRBD1 (6 bases). This CDR3 contains 15 residues. V lost 1 base to trimming and J lost 1 base, with 7 bases between them. Germline-derived CDR1 and CDR2 are MNHEY and SMNVEV (reference sequence).

In regard to this clonotype: Just one base apart from a much larger clone, this may be a read error. The J gene is TRBJ1-2, the V gene TRBV14; 8 bases line up with TRBD1. CDR3 size: 16 residues. Germline loops: CDR1 SGHDN, CDR2 FVKESK. CDR3 sequence (DNA): TGTGCCAGCAGCCCCCGGACAGGGCTTGCTAACTATGGCTGCACCTTC. It translates to CASSPRTGLANYGCTF. Filled out from reference TRBV14 and TRBJ1-2, the complete variable domain reads EAGVTQFPSHSVIEKGQTVTLRCDPISGHDNLYWYRRVMGKEIKFLLHFVKESKQDESGMPNNRFLAERTGGTYSTLKVQPAELEDSGVYFCASSPRTGLANYGCTFGSGTRLTVV.

This chain connects TRBV9 to TRBJ2-3; no firm D call. There are 14 residues in the CDR3. Germline CDR1 reads SGDLS; CDR2 reads YYNGEE. V lost 0 bases, J lost 5 bases, and 10 bases lay in between. The CDR3 region is CASSVAGLGDTQYF. DNA for the CDR3: TGTGCCAGCAGCGTAGCCGGTTTAGGAGATACGCAGTATTTT.

This clonotype was counted many times. V gene TRBV6-1 combines with J gene TRBJ2-5; D gene ambiguous. The germline V and J ends were trimmed by 7 bases and 1 base, with 13 bases remaining between them. Germline V gene data show CDR1 as MNHNS and CDR2 as SASEGT. This CDR3 comprises 14 residues. CDR3 protein: CASNLLGFQETQYF. The CDR3, as DNA: TGTGCCAGCAACCTCCTAGGGTTCCAAGAGACCCAGTACTTC.

This clonotype was seen ten or more times. The V call is TRBV7-9, the J call TRBJ2-4; D uncertain. The CDR3 contains 11 residues. V was clipped by 4 bases and J by 8 bases, with 6 bases between them. The germline V gene has CDR1 SEHNR and CDR2 FQNEAQ (reference sequence). The CDR3 sequence: CASSYSYIQYF. CDR3 nucleotide sequence: TGTGCCAGCAGCTATTCGTACATTCAGTACTTC.

This clonotype was seen ten or more times. The chain couples TRBV6-5 to TRBJ1-1; D gene ambiguous. V gave up 0 bases and J gave up 4 bases, with 12 bases separating them. CDR3 length equals 15 residues. Germline CDR1 reads MNHEY; CDR2 reads SVGAGI. CDR3 nucleotides: TGTGCCAGCAGTTACTCCGGTTCCGGTCCCACTGAAGCTTTCTTT. Translating gives CASSYSGSGPTEAFF.

The sample holds one count of this clonotype. Being one base from a much bigger clone, this may be a read error. This rearrangement joins TRBV24-1 to TRBJ1-1; D remains unclear. The CDR3 totals 13 residues. Trimming removed 5 bases from V and 0 bases from J, with 6 bases in between. In germline, CDR1 is KGHDR, CDR2 SFDVKD. The CDR3 DNA sequence: TGTGCCACCAGTGCGGACGTGAACACTGAAGCTTTCTTT. It translates to CATSADVNTEAFF.

The chain is built from TRBV25-1 and TRBJ1-1; a possible D gene is TRBD1 (5 bases). CDR1 is MGHDK, CDR2 SYGVNS, per germline. Trimming shortened V by 5 bases and J by 1 base, and 20 bases separated the two germline ends. The CDR3 sequence is 17 residues long. The CDR3 spells CASSPPRGESPNTEAFF. The CDR3 DNA sequence: TGTGCCAGCAGTCCCCCACGGGGGGAATCCCCGAACACTGAAGCTTTCTTT.